This T cell receptor (beta chain) comes out of a study of cytomegalovirus exposure and HLA in healthy donors. At the level of the study: An earlier analysis found roughly 100 million unique TCR beta sequences from approximately 170 million T cells. Whole-study findings and limits: Researchers reported from a later analysis that most CMV-associated TCR beta chains appeared HLA-restricted. There were several of the most significant clusters that appeared linked to common viral pathogens in a later analysis.

60 Vbeta and 13 Jbeta primers were used in PCR. The data were produced by immunoSEQ multiplex PCR, yet TCRdb's version contains in-frame clones alone and is incomplete. The table records about 190,000 clones, roughly 74% of them present only once. These donors counted as nominally healthy when sampled, but unrecorded immune exposures were likely. With respect to this clone: No antigen is known for it.

The CDR3 extends over 15 amino acids. From germline, CDR1 is SEHNR and CDR2 FQNEAQ (reference sequence). V dropped 3 bases and J dropped 3 bases, with 14 bases sitting between them. The sequence was collected from a woman in her 30s in good health and CMV-seronegative. Sequenced material: PBMCs. The rearrangement uses TRBV7-9 and TRBJ1-1, with no clear D. This chain's CDR3 is CASSFRPDQDTEAFF. The CDR3 DNA sequence: TGTGCCAGCAGCTTCCGCCCTGACCAGGACACTGAAGCTTTCTTT.